Shown below are 27 T cell receptor beta chains from a single sample sequenced in a study of technical replicates of blood from a handful of donors. Generated by immunoSEQ multiplex PCR, the TCRdb table keeps only in-frame clones and is missing some. The sample contains more than 90,000 clones, around 95% of which appear only once. Sequencing was performed on T cells isolated from PBMCs. All receptors come from a human donor in good health.

Here the CDR3 reads CAWSFGTGSNTGELFF. As DNA, the CDR3 is TGTGCCTGGAGCTTTGGGACAGGCTCGAACACCGGGGAGCTGTTTTTT. The rearrangement links TRBV30 to TRBJ2-2; 8 nucleotides line up with TRBD1. The germline V gene encodes CDR1 GTSNPN and CDR2 SVGIG (reference sequence). The V gene end was trimmed by 3 bases and the J gene end by 0 bases; junction bases not matched to a gene: 6. This CDR3 region has 16 residues. Full variable domain (outside the CDR3, taken from reference TRBV30 and TRBJ2-2): SQTIHQWPATLVQPVGSPLSLECTVEGTSNPNLYWYRQAAGRGLQLLFYSVGIGQISSEVPQNLSASRPQDRQFILSSKKLLLSDSGFYLCAWSFGTGSNTGELFFGEGSRLTVL.

The rearrangement links TRBV10-3 to TRBJ2-1; 9 bases map to TRBD2. The V segment lost 6 bases and the J segment 5 bases; nucleotides outside the gene matches: 14. CDR1 is ENHRY, CDR2 SYGVKD, per germline. The CDR3 length is 17 residues. The CDR3 protein is CAIRNPRASGTDNEQFF. DNA of the CDR3: TGTGCCATCAGGAACCCCAGGGCTAGCGGGACCGACAATGAGCAGTTCTTC.

V and J are TRBV4-1 and TRBJ2-3; D perhaps matches TRBD1 (6 bases). The V end lost 6 bases, the J end lost 4 bases, and 17 bases lay between the germline ends. CDR3 size: 15 residues. CDR1 and CDR2 from the germline V gene are MGHRA and YSYEKL. The CDR3 DNA sequence: TGCGCCAGCAGTCGAGAAGGGGGAGTTTCAGATACGCAGTATTTT. It is translated as CASSREGGVSDTQYF.

This rearrangement joins TRBV29-1 to TRBJ1-3; D perhaps matches TRBD1 (5 bases). The CDR3 is 13 residues long. CDR1 is SQVTM and CDR2 is ANQGSEA in the germline V gene. Trimming left V 6 bases short and J 7 bases short, with 16 bases between. The CDR3: CSVVTVALNTIYF. The CDR3 nucleotides are TGCAGCGTCGTGACAGTAGCTCTTAACACCATATATTTT.

The chain recombines TRBV5-5 with TRBJ1-2; D is perhaps TRBD1 (5 bases). Between the trimmed V and J ends, which lost 4 bases and 5 bases, there was a span of 15 bases. Germline CDR1 SGHKS, CDR2 YYEKEE (reference sequence). The CDR3 spans 14 residues. CDR3 in DNA: TGTGCCAGCAGCCTCAGCGAGGGGAGGTATGGCTACACCTTC. This translates into CASSLSEGRYGYTF. The full variable domain, its missing parts supplied by reference TRBV5-5 and TRBJ1-2, is DAGVTQSPTHLIKTRGQQVTLRCSPISGHKSVSWYQQVLGQGPQFIFQYYEKEERGRGNFPDRFSARQFPNYSSELNVNALLLGDSALYLCASSLSEGRYGYTFGSGTRLTVV.

The gene calls are TRBV19 and TRBJ2-2; TRBD1 matches 7 bases. Germline CDR1 is LNHDA and CDR2 is SQIVND (reference sequence). CDR3 length: 15 residues. The V gene end was trimmed by 4 bases and the J gene end by 1 base; junction bases not matched to a gene: 3. CDR3 residues: CASSTTGLNTGELFF. In nucleotides, the CDR3 is TGTGCCAGTAGTACGACAGGGCTGAACACCGGGGAGCTGTTTTTT.

This sequence joins TRBV6-1 and TRBJ1-1; D call uncertain. This CDR3 has 14 amino acids. Deletions cut 4 bases from V and 6 bases from J, with 15 bases between. Germline V CDR1 and CDR2: MNHNS, SASEGT. CDR3 amino acids: CASSGEVLNPEAFF. CDR3 nucleotides: TGTGCCAGCAGTGGCGAGGTGCTCAATCCTGAAGCTTTCTTT.

The chain carries TRBV11-3 and TRBJ1-3; TRBD1 matches at 8 bases. Unmatched junction bases numbered 12, after V lost 3 bases and J lost 2 bases. The CDR3 spans 18 residues. Germline V lookup: CDR1 SGHNT, CDR2 YENEEA. CDR3 in DNA: TGTGCCAGCAGCTTCCGGGGACAGGCCACCGGGCCTGGAAACACCATATATTTT. Amino acid sequence: CASSFRGQATGPGNTIYF.

The chain employs TRBV11-2 and TRBJ2-7; 10 bases match TRBD1. V shed 5 bases, J shed 2 bases, and the junction held 6 bases outside the gene matches. There are 15 residues in the CDR3. CDR1 and CDR2 from the germline V gene are SGHAT and FQNNGV. Here the CDR3 reads CASSPGQGRTYEQYF. The CDR3 bases are TGTGCCAGCAGCCCGGGACAGGGGAGGACCTACGAGCAGTACTTC.

V gene TRBV5-1 combines with J gene TRBJ2-3, with 9 bases that match TRBD1. This CDR3 is built from 21 residues. The germline CDR1 and CDR2 sequences are SGHRS and YFSETQ. The trim removed 0 bases at V and 2 bases at J, leaving 19 bases unmatched. CDR3 bases: TGCGCCAGCAGCTTGGGCTCTTTAATGTTCGGGGGGACAGGGATCACAGATACGCAGTATTTT. Translated, it gives CASSLGSLMFGGTGITDTQYF.

CDR3 coding DNA: TGCAGCGTTGCTAGAGAGACCCAGTACTTC. Translated: CSVARETQYF. The rearrangement joins TRBV29-1 to TRBJ2-5, with D unclear. The CDR3 has 10 amino acids. CDR1 and CDR2 (germline): SQVTM, ANQGSEA. Trimming removed 4 bases from V and 4 bases from J, with 4 bases in between.

The chain uses TRBV7-8 and TRBJ2-1, with 9 bases lining up with TRBD2. The CDR3 is 15 amino acids. The germline V gene encodes CDR1 SGHVS and CDR2 FQNEAQ. The V segment lost 7 bases and the J segment 8 bases; nucleotides outside the gene matches: 12. CDR3 protein: CASTLTGTSFDEQFF. CDR3 in DNA: TGTGCCAGCACCCTTACCGGGACTAGCTTCGATGAGCAGTTCTTC.

The chain carries TRBV21-1 and TRBJ1-6; the DNA was not compared with TRBD1, the D call given in the table. TRBV21-1 is described as a pseudogene. The CDR3 sequence is 15 residues long. CDR3 coding DNA: TGTGCCGGTTCAAGACAGGGGGTTTTAAATTCACCCCTCCACTTT. This sequence encodes CAGSRQGVLNSPLHF.

This chain links TRBV7-9 with TRBJ1-2; 11 bases match TRBD1. The CDR3 has 16 residues. Germline V gene lookup returns CDR1 SEHNR and CDR2 FQNEAQ (reference sequence). The ends lost 1 base at V and 8 bases at J; junction bases unmatched: 9. CDR3 sequence: CASSLGSGQGAGGYTF. CDR3 nucleotides: TGTGCCAGCAGCTTAGGATCCGGACAGGGGGCTGGAGGCTACACCTTC.

J is TRBJ2-5 and V is TRBV2, with D unresolved. Trimming took 4 bases from V and 3 from J, leaving 3 bases between them. Germline V gene lookup returns CDR1 SNHLY and CDR2 FYNNEI. There are 11 residues in the CDR3. The CDR3: CASSGEETQYF. The CDR3 DNA follows: TGTGCCAGCAGTGGCGAAGAGACCCAGTACTTC.

V usage is TRBV6-5 and J usage is TRBJ1-2; 7 positions agree with TRBD1. J gave up 4 bases and V 2 bases, and 7 bases lay outside the gene matches. Germline V gene lookup returns CDR1 MNHEY and CDR2 SVGAGI. The CDR3 is 15 amino acids. The CDR3 is CASSYPQGLGYGYTF. In DNA form, the CDR3 reads TGTGCCAGCAGTTACCCACAGGGGCTTGGCTATGGCTACACCTTC.

The chain employs TRBV5-4 and TRBJ2-3; 11 bases align to TRBD2. Per the germline V gene, CDR1 is SGHNT and CDR2 is YYREEE (reference sequence). V dropped 0 bases and J dropped 0; count of bases not matched to a gene: 0. The CDR3 runs 16 residues. The CDR3 DNA follows: TGTGCCAGCAGCTTGGGGACTAGCGGGAGCACAGATACGCAGTATTTT. Its translation is CASSLGTSGSTDTQYF.

The chain links TRBV6-6 to TRBJ2-7; TRBD1 matches 7 bases. The J segment lost 1 base and the V segment lost 4 bases, leaving 4 bases of the junction unmatched. Per germline, CDR1 MNHNY and CDR2 SVGAGI (reference sequence). The CDR3 totals 14 residues. CDR3 coding DNA: TGTGCCAGCAGTTTACGACAGGGTTCCTACGAGCAGTACTTC. Translated, it gives CASSLRQGSYEQYF.

This clone was found once. The CDR3 loop reads CASSSRLEGGQAGELFF. Here the CDR3 DNA reads TGTGCCAGCAGCAGCCGCCTTGAGGGGGGGCAGGCCGGGGAGCTGTTTTTT. V usage is TRBV9 and J usage is TRBJ2-2, with D possibly matching TRBD2 (7 bases). The CDR3 totals 17 residues. Germline CDR1 and CDR2: SGDLS and YYNGEE. V lost 4 bases and J lost 6, with 22 bases in between.

The V and J genes are TRBV4-1 and TRBJ2-3, with D possibly being TRBD2 (6 bases). Trimming cost V 1 base and J 0 bases, with 8 bases left between them. Germline V gene data show CDR1 as MGHRA and CDR2 as YSYEKL. CDR3 length: 15 residues. CDR3 loop: CASSQVAGSTDTQYF. The CDR3 DNA reads TGCGCCAGCAGCCAAGTCGCGGGAAGCACAGATACGCAGTATTTT.

The J gene is TRBJ2-7, the V gene TRBV29-1; 7 bases are a match to TRBD1. The V gene's germline CDR1 is SQVTM and CDR2 ANQGSEA. The ends lost 7 bases at V and 6 bases at J; junction bases unmatched: 12. The CDR3 is 13 amino acids. The CDR3 nucleotides are TGCAGCGCCTTGGACAGGAATTTGGGCGAGCAGTACTTC. This gives the protein CSALDRNLGEQYF.

This chain connects TRBV28 to TRBJ2-7, with 9 bases that match TRBD1. With 5 bases clipped from V and 1 base from J, the junction kept 12 bases outside the gene matches. CDR3 length: 17 residues. CDR1 is MDHEN, CDR2 SYDVKM, per germline. CDR3 amino acids: CASSIVFGTGMSYEQYF. CDR3 coding DNA: TGTGCCAGCAGTATTGTCTTCGGGACAGGGATGTCCTACGAGCAGTACTTC.

In its sample, this clone was seen once. The chain joins TRBV7-2 to TRBJ2-2, with 8 positions matching TRBD1. Germline CDR1 and CDR2: SGHTA and FQGNSA. The V and J ends lost 4 bases and 3 bases, in that order; junction bases with no gene match: 7. This CDR3 has 16 residues. The CDR3 is CASSSQGAGYTGELFF. CDR3 bases: TGTGCCAGCAGCTCTCAGGGGGCGGGTTACACCGGGGAGCTGTTTTTT.

In DNA, the CDR3 is TGTGCCAGCACTCGTGGCGTGGGGGGGAATGAGCAGTTCTTC. Protein sequence: CASTRGVGGNEQFF. This chain joins TRBV6-5 and TRBJ2-1; 7 positions match TRBD2. This CDR3 is built from 14 residues. The V segment lost 7 bases and the J segment 7 bases; nucleotides outside the gene matches: 10. Germline loops: CDR1 MNHEY, CDR2 SVGAGI.

The chain links TRBV5-8 to TRBJ2-3; D may be TRBD2 (6 bases). Between the trimmed V and J ends, which lost 0 bases and 1 base, there was a span of 12 bases. CDR1 and CDR2 from the germline V gene are SGHTS and YDEGEE. CDR3 length: 16 amino acids. CDR3 sequence reads: CASSLGLLAGTDTQYF. Written as DNA, the CDR3 is TGTGCCAGCAGCTTGGGACTCTTAGCGGGCACAGATACGCAGTATTTT.

This chain links TRBV30 with TRBJ1-1, with TRBD1 matching over 7 bases. This CDR3 is 14 amino acids long. Germline CDR1 reads GTSNPN; CDR2 reads SVGIG (reference sequence). V lost 0 bases and J lost 0; bases outside the gene matches: 1. CDR3 coding DNA: TGTGCCTGGAGTGTAGGGACAGTGAACACTGAAGCTTTCTTT. Protein product: CAWSVGTVNTEAFF.

The chain has TRBV28 and TRBJ2-1; TRBD2 matches at 7 bases. The germline V gene has CDR1 MDHEN and CDR2 SYDVKM. The CDR3 is 16 residues long. The ends lost 3 bases at V and 0 bases at J; junction bases unmatched: 5. The CDR3 loop reads CASSFLAGDSYNEQFF. The CDR3 region has the DNA TGTGCCAGCAGTTTTCTGGCGGGAGACTCCTACAATGAGCAGTTCTTC.